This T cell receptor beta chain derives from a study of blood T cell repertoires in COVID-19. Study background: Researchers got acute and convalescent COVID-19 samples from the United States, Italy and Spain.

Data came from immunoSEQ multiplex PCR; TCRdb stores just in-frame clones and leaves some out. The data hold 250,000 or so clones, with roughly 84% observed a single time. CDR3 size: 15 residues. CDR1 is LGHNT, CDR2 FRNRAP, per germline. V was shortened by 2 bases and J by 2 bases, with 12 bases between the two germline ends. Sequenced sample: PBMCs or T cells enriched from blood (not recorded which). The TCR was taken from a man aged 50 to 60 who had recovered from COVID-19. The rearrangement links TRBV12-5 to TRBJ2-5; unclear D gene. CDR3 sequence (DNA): TGTGCTAGTGGTTTGCCCCCTCCTAGACAAGAGACCCAGTACTTC. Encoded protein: CASGLPPPRQETQYF.